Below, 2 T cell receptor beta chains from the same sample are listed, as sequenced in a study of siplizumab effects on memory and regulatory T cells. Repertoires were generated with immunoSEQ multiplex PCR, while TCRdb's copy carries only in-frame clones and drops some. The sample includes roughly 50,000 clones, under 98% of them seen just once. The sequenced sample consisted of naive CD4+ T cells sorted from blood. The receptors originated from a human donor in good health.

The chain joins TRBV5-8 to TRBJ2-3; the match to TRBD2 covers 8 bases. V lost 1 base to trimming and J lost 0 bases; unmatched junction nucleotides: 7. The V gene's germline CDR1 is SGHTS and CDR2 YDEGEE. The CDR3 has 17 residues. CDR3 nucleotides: TGTGCCAGCAGCTTGTTTCGGCTAGCGGGTAGCACAGATACGCAGTATTTT. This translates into CASSLFRLAGSTDTQYF. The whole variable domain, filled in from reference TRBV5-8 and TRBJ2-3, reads EAGVTQSPTHLIKTRGQQATLRCSPISGHTSVYWYQQALGLGLQFLLWYDEGEERNRGNFPPRFSGRQFPNYSSELNVNALELEDSALYLCASSLFRLAGSTDTQYFGPGTRLTVL.

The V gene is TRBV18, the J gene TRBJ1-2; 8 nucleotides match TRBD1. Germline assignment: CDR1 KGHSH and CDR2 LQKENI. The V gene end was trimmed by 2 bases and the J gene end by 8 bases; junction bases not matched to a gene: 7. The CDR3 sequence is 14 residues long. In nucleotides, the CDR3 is TGTGCCAGCTCACCAAGCCTTAGGGACAGGGGCTACACCTTC. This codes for CASSPSLRDRGYTF.